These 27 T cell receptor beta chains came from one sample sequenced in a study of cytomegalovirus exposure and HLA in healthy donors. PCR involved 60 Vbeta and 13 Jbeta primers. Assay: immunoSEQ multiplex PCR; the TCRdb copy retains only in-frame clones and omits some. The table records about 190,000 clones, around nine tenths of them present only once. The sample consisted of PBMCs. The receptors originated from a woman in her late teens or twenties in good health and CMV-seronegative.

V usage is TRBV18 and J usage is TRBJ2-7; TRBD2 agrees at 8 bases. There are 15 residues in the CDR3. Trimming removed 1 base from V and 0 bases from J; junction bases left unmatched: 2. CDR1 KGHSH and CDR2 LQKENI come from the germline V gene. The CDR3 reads CASSPRGRSSYEQYF. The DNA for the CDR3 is TGTGCCAGCTCACCACGCGGGAGGAGCTCCTACGAGCAGTACTTC.

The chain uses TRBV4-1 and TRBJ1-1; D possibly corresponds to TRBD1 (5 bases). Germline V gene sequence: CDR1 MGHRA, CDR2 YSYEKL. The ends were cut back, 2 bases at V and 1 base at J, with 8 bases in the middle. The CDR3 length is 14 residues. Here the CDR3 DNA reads TGCGCCAGCAGCCAACCGACAGCGAACACTGAAGCTTTCTTT. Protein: CASSQPTANTEAFF.

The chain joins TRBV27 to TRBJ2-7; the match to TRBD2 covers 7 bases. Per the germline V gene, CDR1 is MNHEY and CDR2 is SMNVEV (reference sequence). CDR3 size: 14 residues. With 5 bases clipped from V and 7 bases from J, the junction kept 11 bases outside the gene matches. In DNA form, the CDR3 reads TGTGCCAGCAGTCTCAGGGAGGGGTTGGGGGAGCAGTACTTC. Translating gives CASSLREGLGEQYF.

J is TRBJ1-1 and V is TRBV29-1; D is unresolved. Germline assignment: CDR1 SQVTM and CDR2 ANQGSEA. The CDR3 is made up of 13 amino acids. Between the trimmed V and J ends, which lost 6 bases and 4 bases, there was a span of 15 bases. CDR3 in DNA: TGCAGCGTCTATCGCACCGGGAGCACTGAAGCTTTCTTT. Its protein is CSVYRTGSTEAFF.

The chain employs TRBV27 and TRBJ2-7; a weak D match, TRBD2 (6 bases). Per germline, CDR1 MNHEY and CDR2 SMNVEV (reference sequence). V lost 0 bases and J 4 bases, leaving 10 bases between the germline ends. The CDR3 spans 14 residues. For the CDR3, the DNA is TGTGCCAGCAGTTTATCGGCCCGGGGGTACGAGCAGTACTTC. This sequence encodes CASSLSARGYEQYF.

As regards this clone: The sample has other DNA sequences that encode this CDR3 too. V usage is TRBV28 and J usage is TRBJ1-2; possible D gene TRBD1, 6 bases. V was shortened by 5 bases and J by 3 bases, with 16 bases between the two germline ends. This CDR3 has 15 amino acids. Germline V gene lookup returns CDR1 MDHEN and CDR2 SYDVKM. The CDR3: CASSPGGRRYYGYTF. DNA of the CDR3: TGTGCCAGCAGTCCGGGGGGCAGGAGATACTATGGCTACACCTTC.

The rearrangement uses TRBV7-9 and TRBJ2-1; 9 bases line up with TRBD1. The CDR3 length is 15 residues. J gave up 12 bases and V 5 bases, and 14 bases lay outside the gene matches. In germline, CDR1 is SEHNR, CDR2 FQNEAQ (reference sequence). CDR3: CASSPRDRVPTGQFF. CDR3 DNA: TGTGCCAGCAGCCCCCGGGACAGGGTACCTACAGGGCAGTTCTTC.

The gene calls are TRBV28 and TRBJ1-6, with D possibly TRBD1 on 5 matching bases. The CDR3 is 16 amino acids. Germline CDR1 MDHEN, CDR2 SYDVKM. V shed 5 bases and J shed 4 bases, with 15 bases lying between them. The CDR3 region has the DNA TGTGCCAGCAGTGTTAATCTCGACAGTTATAATTCACCCCTCCACTTT. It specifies CASSVNLDSYNSPLHF.

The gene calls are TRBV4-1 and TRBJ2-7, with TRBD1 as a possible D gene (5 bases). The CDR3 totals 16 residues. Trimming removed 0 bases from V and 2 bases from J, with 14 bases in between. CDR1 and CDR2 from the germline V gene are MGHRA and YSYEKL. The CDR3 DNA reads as TGCGCCAGCAGCCAAGATCCCCAGGGCCGGACCTACGAGCAGTACTTC. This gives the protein CASSQDPQGRTYEQYF.

CDR3 amino acids: CASSIRGEDGYTF. DNA of the CDR3: TGTGCCAGTAGTATAAGGGGCGAGGATGGCTACACCTTC. This chain uses TRBV19 with TRBJ1-2; a possible D gene is TRBD1 (5 bases). The germline V gene encodes CDR1 LNHDA and CDR2 SQIVND (reference sequence). The CDR3 extends over 13 amino acids. V was trimmed by 2 bases and J by 6 bases, leaving 10 bases between them.

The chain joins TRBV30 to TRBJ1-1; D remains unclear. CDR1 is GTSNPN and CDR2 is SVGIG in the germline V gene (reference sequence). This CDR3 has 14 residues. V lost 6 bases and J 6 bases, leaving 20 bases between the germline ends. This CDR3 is CACVRVRLRPEAFF. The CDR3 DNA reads TGTGCCTGCGTCCGGGTCCGCTTGAGACCTGAAGCTTTCTTT.

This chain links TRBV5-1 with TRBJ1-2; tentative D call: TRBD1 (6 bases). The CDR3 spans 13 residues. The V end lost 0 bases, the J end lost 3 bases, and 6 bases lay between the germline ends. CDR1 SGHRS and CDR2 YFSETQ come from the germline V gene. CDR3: CASSLGQDYGYTF. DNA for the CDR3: TGCGCCAGCAGCTTGGGACAGGACTATGGCTACACCTTC.

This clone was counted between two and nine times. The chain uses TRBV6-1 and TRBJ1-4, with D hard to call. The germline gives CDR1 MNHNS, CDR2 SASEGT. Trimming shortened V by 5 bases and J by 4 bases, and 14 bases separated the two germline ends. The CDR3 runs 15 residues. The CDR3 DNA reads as TGTGCCAGCAGTTCCCAGGTTCGTGATAATGAAAAACTGTTTTTT. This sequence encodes CASSSQVRDNEKLFF.

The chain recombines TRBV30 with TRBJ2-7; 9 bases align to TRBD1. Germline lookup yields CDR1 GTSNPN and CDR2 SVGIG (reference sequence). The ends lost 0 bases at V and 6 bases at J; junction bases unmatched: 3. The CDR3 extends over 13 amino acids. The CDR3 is CAWSVVDRGEQYF. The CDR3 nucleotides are TGTGCCTGGAGTGTAGTGGACAGGGGCGAGCAGTACTTC. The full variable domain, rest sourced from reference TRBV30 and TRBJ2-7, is SQTIHQWPATLVQPVGSPLSLECTVEGTSNPNLYWYRQAAGRGLQLLFYSVGIGQISSEVPQNLSASRPQDRQFILSSKKLLLSDSGFYLCAWSVVDRGEQYFGPGTRLTVT.

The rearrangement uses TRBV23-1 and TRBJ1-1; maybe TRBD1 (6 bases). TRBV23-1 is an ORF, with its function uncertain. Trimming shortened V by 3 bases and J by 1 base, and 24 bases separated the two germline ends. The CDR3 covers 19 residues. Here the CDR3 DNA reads TGCGCCAGCAGTCATCGGAACCGAAGACAGGTAGGGTCGAACACTGAAGCTTTCTTT. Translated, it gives CASSHRNRRQVGSNTEAFF.

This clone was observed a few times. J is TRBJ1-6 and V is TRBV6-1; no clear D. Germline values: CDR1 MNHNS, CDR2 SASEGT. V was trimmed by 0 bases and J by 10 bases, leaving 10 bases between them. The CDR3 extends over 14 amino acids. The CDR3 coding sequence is TGTGCCAGCAGTGAAGCCCCCTCGGGATCACCCCTCCACTTT. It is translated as CASSEAPSGSPLHF.

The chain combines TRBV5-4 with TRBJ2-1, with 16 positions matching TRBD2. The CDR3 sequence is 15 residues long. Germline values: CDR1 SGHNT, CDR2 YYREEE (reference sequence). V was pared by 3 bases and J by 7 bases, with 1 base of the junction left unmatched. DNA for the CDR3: TGTGCCAGCAGCTGGGGACTAGCGGGAGGGAATGAGCAGTTCTTC. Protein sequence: CASSWGLAGGNEQFF.

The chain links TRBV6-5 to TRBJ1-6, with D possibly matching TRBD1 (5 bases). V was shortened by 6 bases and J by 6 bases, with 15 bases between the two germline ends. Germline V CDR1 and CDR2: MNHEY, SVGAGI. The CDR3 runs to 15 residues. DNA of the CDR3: TGTGCCAGCAGCCGGGGGGTTTCCCCTAATTCACCCCTCCACTTT. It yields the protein CASSRGVSPNSPLHF.

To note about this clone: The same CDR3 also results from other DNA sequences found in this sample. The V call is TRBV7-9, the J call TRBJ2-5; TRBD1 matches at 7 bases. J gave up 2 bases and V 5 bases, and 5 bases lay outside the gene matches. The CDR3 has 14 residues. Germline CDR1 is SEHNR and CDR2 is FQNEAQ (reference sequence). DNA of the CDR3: TGTGCCAGCAGCCCCCGGGACAGTCAAGAGACCCAGTACTTC. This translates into CASSPRDSQETQYF.

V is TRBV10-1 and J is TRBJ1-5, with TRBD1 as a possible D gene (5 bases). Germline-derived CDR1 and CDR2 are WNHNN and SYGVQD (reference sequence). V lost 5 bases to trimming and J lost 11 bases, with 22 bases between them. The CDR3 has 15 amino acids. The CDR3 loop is CASSSRWQGMRAQHF. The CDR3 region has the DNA TGCGCCAGCAGTAGTCGTTGGCAGGGAATGAGAGCCCAGCATTTT.

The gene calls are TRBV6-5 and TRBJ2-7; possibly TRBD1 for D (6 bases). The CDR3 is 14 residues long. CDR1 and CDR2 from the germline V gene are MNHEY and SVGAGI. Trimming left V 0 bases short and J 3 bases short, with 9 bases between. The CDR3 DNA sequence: TGTGCCAGCAGTTACTCAGGACAGTACTACGAGCAGTACTTC. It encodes CASSYSGQYYEQYF.

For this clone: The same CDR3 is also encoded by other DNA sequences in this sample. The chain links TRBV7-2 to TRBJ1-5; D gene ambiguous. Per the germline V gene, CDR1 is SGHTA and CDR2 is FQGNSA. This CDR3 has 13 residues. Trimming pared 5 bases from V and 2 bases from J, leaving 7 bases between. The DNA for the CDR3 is TGTGCCAGCAGCCAACGGGGCAATCAGCCCCAGCATTTT. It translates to CASSQRGNQPQHF.

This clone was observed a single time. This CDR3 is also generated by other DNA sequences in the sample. In DNA, the CDR3 is TGTGCCAGCAGCCCCGCTTGGTCGACGGGGGAGTACCAAGAGACCCAGTACTTC. Translating it yields CASSPAWSTGEYQETQYF. The V and J genes are TRBV9 and TRBJ2-5; D might be TRBD2 (6 bases). Between the trimmed V and J ends, which lost 4 bases and 0 bases, there was a span of 22 bases. The CDR3 is 18 residues long. Germline-derived CDR1 and CDR2 are SGDLS and YYNGEE. Combining the CDR3 with reference TRBV9 and TRBJ2-5 gives the whole variable domain DSGVTQTPKHLITATGQRVTLRCSPRSGDLSVYWYQQSLDQGLQFLIQYYNGEERAKGNILERFSAQQFPDLHSELNLSSLELGDSALYFCASSPAWSTGEYQETQYFGPGTRLLVL.

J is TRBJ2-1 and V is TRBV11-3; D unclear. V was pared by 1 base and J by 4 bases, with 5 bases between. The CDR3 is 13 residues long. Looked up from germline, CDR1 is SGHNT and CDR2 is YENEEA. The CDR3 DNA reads TGTGCCAGCAGCTTAGTCCAGTACAATGAGCAGTTCTTC. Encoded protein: CASSLVQYNEQFF.

The chain's CDR3 is CASSIDIRSDSPLHF. The CDR3 nucleotides read TGTGCCAGTAGTATAGATATCAGGTCTGATTCACCCCTCCACTTT. This rearrangement joins TRBV19 to TRBJ1-6; D ambiguous. With 0 bases removed from V and 8 bases from J, the gap between germline ends came to 11 bases. CDR1 is LNHDA, CDR2 SQIVND, per germline (reference sequence). This CDR3 is 15 amino acids long.

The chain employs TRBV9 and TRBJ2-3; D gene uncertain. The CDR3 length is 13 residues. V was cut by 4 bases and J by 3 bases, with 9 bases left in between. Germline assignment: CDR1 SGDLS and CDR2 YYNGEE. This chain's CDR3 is CASSLPMTDTQYF. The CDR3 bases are TGTGCCAGCAGCCTCCCTATGACAGATACGCAGTATTTT.

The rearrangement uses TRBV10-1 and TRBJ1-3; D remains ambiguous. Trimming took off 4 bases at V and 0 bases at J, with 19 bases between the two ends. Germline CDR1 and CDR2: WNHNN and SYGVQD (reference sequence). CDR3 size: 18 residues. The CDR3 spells CASSGMAGSTLSGNTIYF. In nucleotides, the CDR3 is TGCGCCAGCAGTGGAATGGCGGGAAGTACCCTCTCTGGAAACACCATATATTTT.